Presented here are 26 T cell receptor beta chains from one specimen sequenced in a study of blood T cell repertoires in COVID-19. This table comes from immunoSEQ multiplex PCR, and its TCRdb copy is limited to in-frame clones, with some not included. The data show approximately 93,000 clones, 70% to 90% seen once. Sequenced sample: peripheral blood. Source of these receptors: a man in his fifties or sixties with COVID-19, enrolled during active disease.

The V gene is TRBV2, the J gene TRBJ1-1, with TRBD1 matching over 7 bases. The CDR3 is made up of 17 amino acids. After removal of 5 bases from V and 0 bases from J, the junction contained 12 bases not matched to a gene. CDR1 and CDR2 from the germline V gene are SNHLY and FYNNEI. The CDR3 spells CASSRTGARRLNTEAFF. CDR3 bases: TGTGCCAGCAGTCGGACAGGAGCCCGACGGTTGAACACTGAAGCTTTCTTT. The entire variable domain, with the rest obtained from reference TRBV2 and TRBJ1-1, is as follows: EPEVTQTPSHQVTQMGQEVILRCVPISNHLYFYWYRQILGQKVEFLVSFYNNEISEKSEIFDDQFSVERPDGSNFTLKIRSTKLEDSAMYFCASSRTGARRLNTEAFFGQGTRLTVV.

The gene calls are TRBV27 and TRBJ2-1, with 11 bases that match TRBD2. CDR1 and CDR2 from the germline V gene are MNHEY and SMNVEV (reference sequence). The CDR3 has 15 amino acids. The V gene end was trimmed by 4 bases and the J gene end by 8 bases; junction bases not matched to a gene: 7. CDR3 sequence (DNA): TGTGCCAGCAGTTATAGCGGGGGGGAGCTGTATGAGCAGTTCTTC. Translating it yields CASSYSGGELYEQFF.

This chain uses TRBV30 with TRBJ1-2, with D unresolved. V lost 4 bases to trimming and J lost 0 bases, with 6 bases between them. This CDR3 is built from 12 residues. Germline V CDR1 and CDR2: GTSNPN, SVGIG (reference sequence). CDR3 in DNA: TGTGCCTGGAACGGAGCTAACTATGGCTACACCTTC. It yields the protein CAWNGANYGYTF.

The CDR3 protein is CSAMTGDGYTF. CDR3 in DNA: TGCAGTGCTATGACAGGGGACGGCTACACCTTC. The rearrangement links TRBV20-1 to TRBJ1-2, with 8 positions matching TRBD1. CDR1 is DFQATT and CDR2 is SNEGSKA in the germline V gene (reference sequence). J lost 8 bases, V lost 4 bases, and 3 bases had no gene match. This CDR3 has 11 residues.

V and J are TRBV7-9 and TRBJ1-4; TRBD1 matches 7 bases. This CDR3 comprises 14 residues. CDR1 SEHNR and CDR2 FQNEAQ come from the germline V gene (reference sequence). V lost 2 bases and J lost 4; bases outside the gene matches: 1. CDR3 nucleotide sequence: TGTGCCAGCAGCTTAAGGGGGCTTAATGAAAAACTGTTTTTT. This translates into CASSLRGLNEKLFF.

V and J are TRBV28 and TRBJ1-3; tentatively, D is TRBD1 (6 bases). Germline V CDR1 and CDR2: MDHEN, SYDVKM. The CDR3 is 15 residues long. With 5 bases removed from V and 0 bases from J, the gap between germline ends came to 11 bases. The CDR3 DNA follows: TGTGCCAGCAGTCCCAGGGGCCTCTCTGGAAACACCATATATTTT. This codes for CASSPRGLSGNTIYF.

The chain links TRBV29-1 to TRBJ1-5; perhaps TRBD1 as D (6 bases). CDR3 size: 14 residues. V was shortened by 6 bases and J by 7 bases, with 19 bases between the two germline ends. Germline CDR1 reads SQVTM; CDR2 reads ANQGSEA. The CDR3 DNA is TGCAGCGTACGCATGGGGGATGGGGGCCAGCCCCAGCATTTT. Its translation is CSVRMGDGGQPQHF.

CDR3 amino acids: CASSMSQGINSPLHF. DNA of the CDR3: TGTGCCAGTAGTATGAGTCAGGGGATAAATTCACCCCTCCACTTT. This chain links TRBV19 with TRBJ1-6, with D perhaps TRBD1 (6 bases). Trimming shortened V by 3 bases and J by 7 bases, and 13 bases separated the two germline ends. Germline-derived CDR1 and CDR2 are LNHDA and SQIVND (reference sequence). The CDR3 loop spans 15 amino acids.

This chain links TRBV19 with TRBJ1-3; D remains ambiguous. CDR3 size: 15 residues. V dropped 3 bases and J dropped 0 bases, with 9 bases sitting between them. The germline gives CDR1 LNHDA, CDR2 SQIVND (reference sequence). CDR3 DNA: TGTGCCAGTAGTATGGGCAGGCCCTCTGGAAACACCATATATTTT. Its translation is CASSMGRPSGNTIYF.

The CDR3 loop reads CASSYLLGGEETQYF. The CDR3 bases are TGTGCCAGCAGTTACCTTTTGGGGGGAGAAGAGACCCAGTACTTC. The V gene is TRBV6-5, the J gene TRBJ2-5; a weak D match, TRBD2 (6 bases). Germline V gene data show CDR1 as MNHEY and CDR2 as SVGAGI. The germline V and J ends were trimmed by 2 bases and 3 bases, with 13 bases remaining between them. The CDR3 has 15 residues.

Here the CDR3 DNA reads TGTGCCAGTATCCGGACAGGGGCCGGAAACACCATATATTTT. Its translation is CASIRTGAGNTIYF. The J gene is TRBJ1-3, the V gene TRBV19, with TRBD1 matching over 9 bases. The V and J ends lost 7 bases and 4 bases, in that order; junction bases with no gene match: 5. The CDR3 loop spans 14 amino acids. Germline V CDR1 and CDR2: LNHDA, SQIVND (reference sequence).

This clone appeared a few times. This chain links TRBV25-1 with TRBJ1-6, with D possibly matching TRBD1 (6 bases). Germline CDR1 is MGHDK and CDR2 is SYGVNS. This CDR3 comprises 16 residues. Trimming took 6 bases from V and 3 from J, leaving 15 bases between them. The DNA for the CDR3 is TGTGCCAGCAGGGATCATAGGGGGTACTATAATTCACCCCTCCACTTT. Residues: CASRDHRGYYNSPLHF.

The J gene is TRBJ1-1, the V gene TRBV18, with D uncertain. Between the trimmed V and J ends, which lost 5 bases and 1 base, there was a span of 8 bases. The CDR3 consists of 13 residues. The germline CDR1 and CDR2 sequences are KGHSH and LQKENI. DNA of the CDR3: TGTGCCAGCTCAACAGATCCGAACACTGAAGCTTTCTTT. Encoded protein: CASSTDPNTEAFF.

The V and J genes are TRBV6-5 and TRBJ2-7; D is unclear. The CDR3 consists of 13 residues. V was shortened by 10 bases and J by 8 bases, with 21 bases between the two germline ends. Germline-derived CDR1 and CDR2 are MNHEY and SVGAGI. CDR3 protein: CATGLGPSVQQYF. The CDR3 region has the DNA TGTGCCACCGGTCTGGGCCCGTCGGTCCAGCAGTACTTC.

This clone was detected once. The chain uses TRBV6-5 and TRBJ1-6; D is perhaps TRBD1 (6 bases). V was pared by 7 bases and J by 9 bases, with 16 bases between. Germline loops: CDR1 MNHEY, CDR2 SVGAGI. This CDR3 comprises 14 residues. CDR3 DNA: TGTGCCAGCAAAACCGACAGGCCCGCTTCACCCCTCCACTTT. The encoded protein is CASKTDRPASPLHF.

The genes are TRBV11-2 and TRBJ2-1; the match to TRBD2 covers 7 bases. Germline V gene sequence: CDR1 SGHAT, CDR2 FQNNGV. Unmatched junction bases numbered 4, after V lost 1 base and J lost 10 bases. The CDR3 spans 13 residues. CDR3 sequence: CASSLGLAGEQFF. The CDR3, as DNA: TGTGCCAGCAGCTTAGGACTAGCAGGGGAGCAGTTCTTC.

CDR3 region: CASSYRQGLNTGELFF. The DNA of the CDR3 is TGTGCCAGCAGTTATCGACAGGGTCTGAACACCGGGGAGCTGTTTTTT. The V call is TRBV6-6, the J call TRBJ2-2, with 7 bases aligning to TRBD1. J gave up 1 base and V 3 bases, and 5 bases lay outside the gene matches. The CDR3 extends over 16 amino acids. Germline V CDR1 and CDR2: MNHNY, SVGAGI (reference sequence).

Only one count was recorded for this clone. The chain links TRBV5-4 to TRBJ1-4; D remains ambiguous. The CDR3 is 13 amino acids. Trimming took 0 bases from V and 11 from J, leaving 11 bases between them. The germline V gene has CDR1 SGHNT and CDR2 YYREEE (reference sequence). CDR3 nucleotides: TGTGCCAGCAGCTTGGGCACCGGAGAGAAACTGTTTTTT. Residues: CASSLGTGEKLFF.

This clone has just a few counts. This chain's CDR3 is CASSLTSAGGEQYF. CDR3 DNA: TGTGCCAGCAGCTTAACAAGCGCGGGTGGCGAGCAGTACTTC. The V and J genes are TRBV7-3 and TRBJ2-7; maybe TRBD2 (5 bases). Between the trimmed V and J ends, which lost 0 bases and 6 bases, there was a span of 12 bases. The CDR3 length is 14 residues. The germline gives CDR1 SGHTA, CDR2 FQGTGA.

The CDR3 region has the DNA TGTGCCAGCAGTGAGATCGGGTTAGATCAGCCCCAGCATTTT. Its translation: CASSEIGLDQPQHF. V and J are TRBV6-1 and TRBJ1-5; D gene ambiguous. Germline assignment: CDR1 MNHNS and CDR2 SASEGT. The CDR3 is made up of 14 amino acids. The V gene lost 3 bases and the J gene lost 5 bases, with 11 bases spanning the gap.

The chain recombines TRBV18 with TRBJ1-1; possibly TRBD1 for D (5 bases). The CDR3 consists of 15 residues. Germline CDR1 is KGHSH and CDR2 is LQKENI. V was trimmed by 5 bases and J by 2 bases, leaving 15 bases between them. CDR3: CASSSEGRDNTEAFF. In DNA, the CDR3 is TGTGCCAGCTCATCGGAGGGCAGGGATAACACTGAAGCTTTCTTT.

The genes are TRBV7-9 and TRBJ2-7, with 9 positions matching TRBD2. The CDR3 length is 17 residues. V was pared by 6 bases and J by 0 bases, with 12 bases of the junction left unmatched. Germline values: CDR1 SEHNR, CDR2 FQNEAQ (reference sequence). CDR3 loop: CASRNSGGGVLSYEQYF. The CDR3 region has the DNA TGTGCCAGCAGGAACTCGGGCGGGGGGGTTCTCTCCTACGAGCAGTACTTC. Looking up the rest from reference TRBV7-9 and TRBJ2-7 gives the full variable domain: DTGVSQNPRHKITKRGQNVTFRCDPISEHNRLYWYRQTLGQGPEFLTYFQNEAQLEKSRLLSDRFSAERPKGSFSTLEIQRTEQGDSAMYLCASRNSGGGVLSYEQYFGPGTRLTVT.

Worth noting for this clone: At one boundary the junction diverges from the germline segment, which might be a read error. The genes are TRBV7-7 and TRBJ2-3, with a tentative D call TRBD2 (6 bases). The CDR3 has 14 amino acids. Germline CDR1 reads SSHAT; CDR2 reads FNYEAQ (reference sequence). The CDR3 sequence is CASSPTSFADTQYF. CDR3 bases: TGTGCTAGCAGCCCGACTAGTTTCGCAGATACGCAGTATTTT.

The chain uses TRBV4-3 and TRBJ1-6, with D hard to call. Germline V gives CDR1 LGHNA, CDR2 YSLEER. The CDR3 contains 16 residues. Trimming took 1 base from V and 7 from J, leaving 14 bases between them. CDR3 nucleotide sequence: TGCGCCAGCAGCCAAGCTTCCTCAGGAATAAATTCACCCCTCCACTTT. Its protein is CASSQASSGINSPLHF.

The rearrangement uses TRBV3-1 (or the pseudogene TRBV3-2) and TRBJ1-5, with D possibly matching TRBD1 (6 bases). The CDR3 length is 17 residues. V was trimmed by 4 bases and J by 1 base, leaving 17 bases between them. From germline, CDR1 is LGHDT and CDR2 YNNKEL (reference sequence). CDR3 in amino acids: CASSRQALASSNQPQHF. CDR3 in DNA: TGTGCCAGCAGCCGACAGGCCCTCGCAAGCAGCAATCAGCCCCAGCATTTT.

This clone is a singleton in its sample. The chain recombines TRBV4-1 with TRBJ2-2; D call uncertain. The V end lost 8 bases, the J end lost 7 bases, and 20 bases lay between the germline ends. This CDR3 spans 15 amino acids. Germline-derived CDR1 and CDR2 are MGHRA and YSYEKL. In DNA, the CDR3 is TGCGCCAGCTCAGTGGGTTTAGCAGTATACGGGGAGCTGTTTTTT. Its translation: CASSVGLAVYGELFF.